This TCR beta chain appears in the sequencing data of a study of T cell repertoires in cytomegalovirus infection. TCRdb ran MiXCR on the reads and lists one entry per CDR3 protein. This table holds hundreds of thousands of distinct CDR3 sequences, less than 20% found once. Overall study findings and caveats: HLA-C-restricted CMV-specific TCR beta clonotypes prevailed in the ex vivo response.

The V segment lost 5 bases and the J segment 5 bases; nucleotides outside the gene matches: 5. The CDR3 covers 13 residues. Germline V gene lookup returns CDR1 SGHTA and CDR2 FQGNSA. This clonotype was observed many times. Antigen specificity is unknown. The chain is built from TRBV7-2 and TRBJ1-1; 7 nucleotides agree with TRBD1. The sequencing sample was made of PBMCs. The source is a human donor in good health (CMV status not recorded). Some clones in this sample may be carry-over from other donors' samples. The CDR3 loop is CASSRQGWTEAFF. CDR3 DNA: TGTGCCAGCAGCCGACAGGGATGGACTGAAGCTTTCTTT.